This is a list of T cell receptor beta chains from one sample in a study of early T cells in non-severe SARS-CoV-2 infection. TCRdb independently ran MiXCR on the 5' RACE reads; one entry per CDR3 protein. The sample records 70,000 or so distinct CDR3 sequences, around an eighth being singletons. The specimen was whole blood. Receptor source: an adult who was a healthcare worker with PCR-confirmed SARS-CoV-2 infection or an uninfected control (not recorded which). The CDR3 runs from the conserved cysteine through the conserved F or W. D genes are given only for firm matches. Size tells how often a clone was seen (once, few, many) or the class of an expanded clone, and some rows leave it out.

d_call j_call clone_size v_call cdr3_aa cdr3_nt
. TRBJ2-5 many TRBV20-1 CSATGPAGSQETQYF TGCAGTGCTACGGGCCCGGCGGGCTCCCAAGAGACCCAGTACTTC
. TRBJ1-1 many TRBV3-1 CASSRTGYTEAFF TGTGCCAGCAGCCGTACAGGGTACACTGAAGCTTTCTTT
. TRBJ2-1 many TRBV3-1 CASSPPGSGSYNEQFF TGTGCCAGCAGCCCCCCGGGGTCTGGGTCCTACAATGAGCAGTTCTTC
. TRBJ1-6 many TRBV28 CASSLLQVSPNSPLHF TGTGCCAGCAGTTTACTACAGGTTTCCCCGAATTCACCCCTCCACTTT
. TRBJ2-3 many TRBV3-2 CASSQDKVAEPEADTQYF TGTGCCAGCAGCCAAGATAAAGTAGCAGAACCGGAGGCAGATACGCAGTATTTT
TRBD2 TRBJ2-1 many TRBV3-1 CASNPATRAGGRNEQFF TGTGCCAGCAACCCCGCGACGCGGGCGGGAGGTCGGAATGAGCAGTTCTTC
. TRBJ2-2 . TRBV7-6 CASSPPPANTGELFF TGTGCCAGCAGCCCACCCCCCGCGAACACCGGGGAGCTGTTTTTT
TRBD1 TRBJ2-3 many TRBV18 CASSLPDRRSADTQYF TGTGCCAGCTCACTCCCGGACAGGCGCAGCGCAGATACGCAGTATTTT
TRBD1 TRBJ2-7 many TRBV6-2/TRBV6-3 CASSYQDRISYEQYF TGTGCCAGCAGTTACCAGGACAGGATCTCCTACGAGCAGTACTTC
. TRBJ2-3 many TRBV14 CASSLTSSDTQYF TGTGCCAGCAGCCTTACTAGTTCAGATACGCAGTATTTT
TRBD1 TRBJ1-5 few TRBV28 CAGGTGVYQPQHF TGTGCCGGTGGAACAGGGGTTTATCAGCCCCAGCATTTT
. TRBJ2-7 many TRBV20-1 CSARGPKPAFSYEQYF TGCAGTGCTAGAGGACCCAAGCCGGCGTTCTCCTACGAGCAGTACTTC
. TRBJ2-1 . TRBV7-6 CASSSIGVDEQFF TGTGCCAGCAGCTCTATTGGGGTGGATGAGCAGTTCTTC
. TRBJ1-2 many TRBV27 CASSFLKQGSDGYTF TGTGCCAGCAGTTTCTTAAAACAGGGATCTGATGGCTACACCTTC
. TRBJ1-2 . TRBV12-3/TRBV12-4 CASKGSEDTF TGTGCCAGCAAGGGGTCCGAGGACACCTTC
. TRBJ2-7 few TRBV29-1 CSVGGNEQYF TGCAGCGTTGGCGGGAACGAGCAGTACTTC
. TRBJ2-7 many TRBV6-2/TRBV6-3 CASSYHSGSYEQYF TGTGCCAGCAGTTACCACTCAGGGTCCTACGAGCAGTACTTC
. TRBJ2-1 many TRBV6-2/TRBV6-3 CASSYDNSYNEQFF TGTGCCAGCAGTTACGACAACTCCTACAATGAGCAGTTCTTC
. TRBJ2-1 many TRBV13 CASSLISHEQFF TGTGCCAGCAGCTTGATTAGCCATGAGCAGTTCTTC
. TRBJ2-7 many TRBV27 CASSSNNYEQYF TGTGCCAGCAGTTCAAACAACTACGAGCAGTACTTC
. TRBJ2-2 many TRBV7-6 CASRPTGGEWRGTTGELFF TGTGCCAGCAGGCCGACAGGCGGAGAGTGGCGGGGAACCACCGGGGAGCTGTTTTTT
TRBD2 TRBJ2-1 many TRBV11-2 CASSRQLQPGLVQFF TGTGCCAGCAGCCGCCAGCTTCAACCGGGACTAGTTCAGTTCTTC
. TRBJ2-7 many TRBV20-1 CSAREAKSSYEQYF TGCAGTGCTAGAGAAGCGAAAAGCTCCTACGAGCAGTACTTC
. TRBJ2-1 many TRBV7-8 CASSLLLRGRGDEQFF TGTGCCAGCAGCTTACTGTTAAGGGGGCGGGGAGATGAGCAGTTCTTC
. TRBJ1-5 many TRBV27 CASSFAPNQPQHF TGTGCCAGCAGTTTTGCTCCCAATCAGCCCCAGCATTTT
. TRBJ2-1 many TRBV7-8 CASSLDRGNEQFF TGTGCCAGCAGCTTAGATCGGGGCAATGAGCAGTTCTTC
TRBD2 TRBJ2-7 many TRBV5-1 CASSLFSSSGGLYEQYF TGCGCCAGCAGCTTGTTTAGCAGTAGCGGGGGCCTCTACGAGCAGTACTTC
. TRBJ2-5 many TRBV29-1 CAVVGVFGLHQETQYF TGCGCCGTGGTAGGGGTTTTCGGTTTGCACCAAGAGACCCAGTACTTC
. TRBJ2-7 many TRBV27 CASSFSGPSKQYF TGTGCCAGCAGTTTTTCGGGGCCCAGTAAGCAGTACTTC
. TRBJ2-3 many TRBV5-1 CASSSSLLDTQYF TGCGCCAGCAGCTCGTCCTTGTTGGATACGCAGTATTTT
TRBD1 TRBJ1-5 many TRBV27 CASSPTGGSNQPQHF TGTGCCAGCAGTCCGACAGGGGGTAGCAATCAGCCCCAGCATTTT
. TRBJ1-1 . TRBV7-2 CASSPSDYRATEAFF TGTGCCAGCAGCCCCAGCGACTACAGGGCCACTGAAGCTTTCTTT
TRBD1 TRBJ1-1 many TRBV29-1 CSGDRGLNTEAFF TGCAGCGGTGACAGGGGGCTGAACACTGAAGCTTTCTTT
. TRBJ2-1 many TRBV20-1 CSAGLAGGDYNEQFF TGCAGTGCCGGACTTGCAGGAGGGGATTACAATGAGCAGTTCTTC
TRBD1 TRBJ1-1 few TRBV29-1 CSVEVGRGGTEAFF TGCAGCGTTGAAGTCGGCAGGGGGGGCACTGAAGCTTTCTTT
. TRBJ1-1 . TRBV5-1 CASSKTQGNTEAFF TGCGCCAGCAGTAAAACCCAGGGGAATACTGAAGCTTTCTTT
. TRBJ2-7 many TRBV5-1 CASSPRGDYEQYF TGCGCCAGCAGCCCGAGGGGGGACTACGAGCAGTACTTC
TRBD2 TRBJ2-7 many TRBV20-1 CSAKDSGRVKYEQYF TGCAGTGCTAAGGATAGCGGGAGGGTTAAGTACGAGCAGTACTTC
. TRBJ1-2 many TRBV29-1 CSVMIPGRRHYGYTF TGCAGCGTGATGATCCCAGGCCGCCGACACTATGGCTACACCTTC
. TRBJ2-7 many TRBV5-4 CASSFAYSYEQYF TGTGCCAGCAGCTTCGCCTACTCCTACGAGCAGTACTTC
TRBD2 TRBJ2-5 many TRBV10-3 CAISGSRGEDQETQYF TGTGCCATCAGTGGATCCCGGGGGGAAGACCAAGAGACCCAGTACTTC
. TRBJ1-6 many TRBV7-2 CASSGKSGPNSPLHF TGTGCCAGCAGCGGTAAATCGGGGCCGAATTCACCCCTCCACTTT
. TRBJ2-1 many TRBV20-1 CSARGPFDFEQFF TGCAGTGCTAGAGGGCCGTTTGATTTTGAGCAGTTCTTC
. TRBJ2-5 many TRBV23-1 CASSQYCRGSETQYF TGCGCCAGCAGTCAATACTGCAGGGGCTCGGAGACCCAGTACTTC
TRBD2 TRBJ2-1 . TRBV25-1 CASSVSSGRSSYNEQFF TGTGCCAGCAGTGTATCTAGCGGGAGGAGCTCCTACAATGAGCAGTTCTTC
. TRBJ1-6 . TRBV4-2 CASSPPGGGQDSPLHF TGTGCCAGCAGCCCCCCGGGCGGGGGGCAGGATTCACCCCTCCACTTT
. TRBJ1-6 . TRBV20-1 CSAGRGELRAPRDSPLHF TGCAGTGCAGGGCGGGGGGAGCTCAGAGCTCCTAGGGATTCACCCCTCCACTTT
. TRBJ2-2 many TRBV3-1 CASSQDPIGELFF TGTGCCAGCAGCCAAGACCCAATCGGGGAGCTGTTTTTT
TRBD2 TRBJ2-3 many TRBV18 CASSPGLATDTQYF TGTGCCAGCTCACCGGGACTAGCGACAGATACGCAGTATTTT
TRBD2 TRBJ2-1 few TRBV20-1 CSARDLAGVENEQFF TGCAGTGCTAGGGACCTAGCGGGGGTGGAGAATGAGCAGTTCTTC
. TRBJ2-1 . TRBV4-3 CASSQVFGASSYNEQFF TGCGCCAGCAGCCAAGTCTTCGGGGCAAGCTCCTACAATGAGCAGTTCTTC
. TRBJ2-3 many TRBV21-1 CASSKVEEDTQYF TGTGCCAGCAGCAAAGTAGAGGAGGATACGCAGTATTTT
TRBD1 TRBJ1-2 many TRBV29-1 CSVAYRQGADGYTF TGCAGCGTTGCCTACCGACAGGGGGCGGATGGCTACACCTTC
TRBD1 TRBJ2-3 many TRBV7-7 CASSQGPGQGTDTQYF TGTGCCAGCAGCCAGGGCCCGGGACAGGGGACAGATACGCAGTATTTT
TRBD2 TRBJ2-1 . TRBV12-3/TRBV12-4 CASTLSSGSRYEQFF TGTGCCAGCACCCTGAGTAGCGGGAGTAGGTATGAGCAGTTCTTC
. TRBJ1-2 many TRBV6-6 CASSYFANNYGYTF TGTGCCAGCAGTTACTTTGCAAATAACTATGGCTACACCTTC
. TRBJ1-1 many TRBV20-1 CSAPLLVNTEAFF TGCAGTGCACCACTACTGGTGAACACTGAAGCTTTCTTT
TRBD1 TRBJ1-5 many TRBV18 CASSPGTGGSNQPQHF TGTGCCAGCTCACCAGGGACAGGGGGAAGCAATCAGCCCCAGCATTTT
. TRBJ2-3 few TRBV20-1 CSARDRGRWSGTDTQYF TGCAGTGCTAGAGATCGGGGCCGTTGGTCTGGCACAGATACGCAGTATTTT